This T cell receptor (beta chain) is from a study of cytomegalovirus exposure and HLA in healthy donors. Likely unrecorded immune exposures existed in these nominally healthy donors. This clone has a handful of counts. Its specificity is unknown. 13 Jbeta primers and 60 Vbeta primers were used for the PCR. Here immunoSEQ multiplex PCR was the method, and the copy in TCRdb shows in-frame clones only, minus some. In the table there are tens of thousands of clones, around two thirds of which are singletons. The V end lost 1 base, the J end lost 5 bases, and 9 bases lay between the germline ends. Germline assignment: CDR1 SGHDN and CDR2 FVKESK. The CDR3 totals 14 residues. Whole-study results and caveats: DRB1 had the most TCR associations and HLA-C the fewest, a later analysis found, with rates varying by HLA locus.

The chain carries TRBV14 and TRBJ2-1; possibly TRBD2 for D (6 bases). This receptor was obtained from a man aged 50 or older in good health and CMV-seropositive. The sequenced sample was PBMCs. In DNA, the CDR3 is TGTGCCAGCAGCCAAGTTGCGGGGAACAATGAGCAGTTCTTC. Translated, it gives CASSQVAGNNEQFF. The entire variable domain, with the rest obtained from reference TRBV14 and TRBJ2-1, is as follows: EAGVTQFPSHSVIEKGQTVTLRCDPISGHDNLYWYRRVMGKEIKFLLHFVKESKQDESGMPNNRFLAERTGGTYSTLKVQPAELEDSGVYFCASSQVAGNNEQFFGPGTRLTVL.